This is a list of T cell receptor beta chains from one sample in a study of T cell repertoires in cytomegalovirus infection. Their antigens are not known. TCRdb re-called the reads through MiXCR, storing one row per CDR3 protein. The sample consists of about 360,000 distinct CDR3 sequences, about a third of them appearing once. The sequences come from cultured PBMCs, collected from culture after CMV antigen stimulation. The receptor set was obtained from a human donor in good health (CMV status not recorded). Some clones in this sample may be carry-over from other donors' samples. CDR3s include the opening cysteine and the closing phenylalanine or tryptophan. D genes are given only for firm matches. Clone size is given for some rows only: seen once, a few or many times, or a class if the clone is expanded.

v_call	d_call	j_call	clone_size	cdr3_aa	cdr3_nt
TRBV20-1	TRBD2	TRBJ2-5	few	CSASRAGRPQETQYF	TGCAGTGCTAGTAGAGCGGGAAGACCTCAAGAGACCCAGTACTTC
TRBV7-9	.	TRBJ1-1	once	CASASINPEAFF	TGTGCCAGCGCCTCGATAAACCCTGAAGCTTTCTTT
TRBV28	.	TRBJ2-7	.	CASSSGTQIYEQYF	TGTGCCAGCAGTTCGGGGACACAAATCTACGAGCAGTACTTC
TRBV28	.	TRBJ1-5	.	CASRDTNQPQHF	TGTGCCAGCAGGGACACCAATCAGCCCCAGCATTTT
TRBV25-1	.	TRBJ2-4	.	CASSTVGSDKNIQYF	TGTGCCAGCAGTACGGTGGGGTCGGACAAAAACATTCAGTACTTC
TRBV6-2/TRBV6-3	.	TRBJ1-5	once	CASSYSDSKNRPQHF	TGTGCCAGCAGTTACTCGGACAGCAAGAACAGGCCCCAGCATTTT
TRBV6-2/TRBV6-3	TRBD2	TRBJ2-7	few	CASSYSSGRGSYEQYF	TGTGCCAGCAGTTACTCGAGCGGGAGGGGTTCCTACGAGCAGTACTTC
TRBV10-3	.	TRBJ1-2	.	CAISEGFNYGYTF	TGTGCCATCAGTGAGGGCTTCAACTATGGCTACACCTTC
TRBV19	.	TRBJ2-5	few	CATRGWTKVQETQYF	TGTGCCACCCGGGGCTGGACAAAAGTGCAAGAGACCCAGTACTTC
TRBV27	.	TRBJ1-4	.	CASGRGSSNEKLFF	TGTGCCAGCGGGCGGGGGAGTTCTAATGAAAAACTGTTTTTT
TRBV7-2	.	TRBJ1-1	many	CASSTQGNTEAFF	TGTGCCAGCAGCACCCAAGGTAACACTGAAGCTTTCTTT
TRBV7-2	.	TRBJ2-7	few	CASSLGPGYSYEQYF	TGTGCCAGCAGCTTAGGGCCAGGGTACTCCTACGAGCAGTACTTC
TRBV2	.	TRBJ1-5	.	CASGELQPQHF	TGTGCCAGCGGGGAGCTGCAGCCCCAGCATTTT
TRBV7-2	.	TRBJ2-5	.	CASSLVYPQYF	TGTGCCAGCAGCTTAGTGTACCCGCAGTACTTC
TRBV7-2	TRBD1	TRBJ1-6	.	CASSLTPPGQGNRPLHF	TGTGCCAGCAGCTTAACCCCTCCGGGACAGGGGAACCGACCCCTCCACTTT
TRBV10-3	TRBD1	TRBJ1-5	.	CAISTGDGDQPQHF	TGTGCCATCAGTACAGGGGACGGGGATCAGCCCCAGCATTTT
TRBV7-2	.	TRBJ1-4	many	CASSSSPRGNEKLFF	TGTGCCAGCAGCTCCTCCCCCCGGGGTAATGAAAAACTGTTTTTT
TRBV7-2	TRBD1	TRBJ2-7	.	CASSTQYGDSSYEQYF	TGTGCCAGCAGCACCCAGTACGGGGACAGCTCCTACGAGCAGTACTTC
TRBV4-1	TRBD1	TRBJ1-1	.	CASSHRGQGTTEAFF	TGCGCCAGCAGCCACAGAGGACAGGGTACCACTGAAGCTTTCTTT
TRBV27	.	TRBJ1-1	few	CASSLTGRVRTEAFF	TGTGCCAGCAGTTTAACGGGCAGGGTGCGGACTGAAGCTTTCTTT
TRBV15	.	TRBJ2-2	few	CATSRVKDNTGELFF	TGTGCCACCAGCAGAGTAAAGGACAACACCGGGGAGCTGTTTTTT
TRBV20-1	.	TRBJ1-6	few	CSADRRAGYNSPLHF	TGCAGTGCCGACCGTCGGGCAGGGTATAATTCACCCCTCCACTTT
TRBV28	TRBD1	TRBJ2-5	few	CASSRTGWTDETQYF	TGTGCCAGCAGCCGGACAGGGTGGACGGACGAGACCCAGTACTTC
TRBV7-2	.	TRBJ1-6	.	CASSSVEGSPLHF	TGTGCCAGCAGCTCAGTCGAGGGATCACCCCTCCACTTT
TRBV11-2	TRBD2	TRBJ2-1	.	CASSPGGGDEQFF	TGTGCCAGCAGCCCCGGGGGAGGGGATGAGCAGTTCTTC
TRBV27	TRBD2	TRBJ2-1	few	CASSAWGSGSPNEQFF	TGTGCCAGCAGTGCCTGGGGTAGCGGGAGTCCCAATGAGCAGTTCTTC
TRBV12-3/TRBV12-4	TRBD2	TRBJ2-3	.	CASRESGTSGVHTQYF	TGTGCCAGCAGAGAATCCGGGACTAGCGGGGTTCATACGCAGTATTTT
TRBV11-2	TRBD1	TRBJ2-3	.	CASSPRQGVTFTDTQYF	TGTGCCAGCAGCCCACGACAGGGAGTCACCTTCACAGATACGCAGTATTTT
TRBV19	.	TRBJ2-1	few	CASSNFDEQFF	TGTGCCAGTAGTAATTTTGATGAGCAGTTCTTC
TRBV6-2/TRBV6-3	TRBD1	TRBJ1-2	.	CASSYAATGGGYTF	TGTGCCAGCAGTTACGCCGCGACAGGGGGTGGCTACACCTTC
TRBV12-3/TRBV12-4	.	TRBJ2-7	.	CASSSWAGGYEQYF	TGTGCCAGCAGTTCATGGGCAGGCGGTTACGAGCAGTACTTC
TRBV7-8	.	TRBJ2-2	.	CASSPLLLVSGELFF	TGTGCCAGCAGCCCCCTCTTACTAGTTTCCGGGGAGCTGTTTTTT
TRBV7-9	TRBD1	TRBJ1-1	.	CASSPGDRYTEAFF	TGTGCCAGCAGCCCCGGGGACAGGTACACTGAAGCTTTCTTT
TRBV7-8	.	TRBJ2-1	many	CASSLDPGPYNEQFF	TGTGCCAGCAGCTTAGATCCGGGGCCCTACAATGAGCAGTTCTTC
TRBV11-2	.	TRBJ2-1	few	CASSSTPQGLTYNEQFF	TGTGCCAGCAGCTCGACACCCCAGGGACTCACCTACAATGAGCAGTTCTTC
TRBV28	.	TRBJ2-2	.	CASSTGTRTGELFF	TGTGCCAGCAGCACCGGGACCCGGACCGGGGAGCTGTTTTTT
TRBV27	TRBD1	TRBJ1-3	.	CASSLTTGNGNTIYF	TGTGCCAGCAGTCTAACGACAGGGAACGGAAACACCATATATTTT
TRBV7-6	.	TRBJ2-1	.	CASSSWGVSSYNEQFF	TGTGCCAGCAGCTCCTGGGGGGTTAGCTCCTACAATGAGCAGTTCTTC
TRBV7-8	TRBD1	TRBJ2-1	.	CASIPNDRGGEQFF	TGTGCCAGCATCCCCAACGACAGGGGGGGTGAGCAGTTCTTC
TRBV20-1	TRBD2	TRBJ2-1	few	CSADRPLAGVVHNEQFF	TGCAGTGCTGATAGACCTTTAGCGGGAGTGGTCCACAATGAGCAGTTCTTC
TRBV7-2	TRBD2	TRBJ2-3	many	CASSPSSGREVGDTQYF	TGTGCCAGCAGCCCCTCTAGCGGGAGGGAGGTCGGAGATACGCAGTATTTT
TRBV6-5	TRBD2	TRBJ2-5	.	CASSYGLSGGTQYF	TGTGCCAGCAGTTACGGACTCTCGGGAGGGACCCAGTACTTC
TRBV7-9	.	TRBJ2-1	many	CASSSGTAWNEQFF	TGTGCCAGCAGTTCCGGGACTGCCTGGAATGAGCAGTTCTTC
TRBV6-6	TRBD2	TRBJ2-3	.	CASRLALSTDTQYF	TGTGCCAGCAGACTAGCGCTTAGCACAGATACGCAGTATTTT
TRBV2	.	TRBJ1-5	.	CASSDQTGSNQPQHF	TGTGCCAGCAGTGATCAGACCGGTAGCAATCAGCCCCAGCATTTT
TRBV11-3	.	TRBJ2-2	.	CASSLDGAGFTGELFF	TGTGCCAGCAGCTTAGATGGAGCAGGCTTCACCGGGGAGCTGTTTTTT
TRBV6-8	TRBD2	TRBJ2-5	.	CASSKRTSGRAETQYF	TGTGCCAGCAGTAAGAGGACTAGCGGGAGGGCAGAGACCCAGTACTTC
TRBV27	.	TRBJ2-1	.	CASSLGHNDEQCF	TGTGCCAGCAGCCTTGGACACAACGATGAGCAGTGCTTC
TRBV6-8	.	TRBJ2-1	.	CASRYSPQSSYNEQFF	TGTGCCAGCAGATACTCCCCCCAGAGCTCCTACAATGAGCAGTTCTTC
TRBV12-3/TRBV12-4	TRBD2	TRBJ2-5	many	CASSLTSGSRETQYF	TGTGCCAGCAGTTTAACTAGCGGGAGCAGAGAGACCCAGTACTTC
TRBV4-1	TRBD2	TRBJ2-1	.	CASSHTSGRDNEQFF	TGCGCCAGCAGCCATACTAGCGGGAGGGACAATGAGCAGTTCTTC
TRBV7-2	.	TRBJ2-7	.	CASRTGGTFSYEQYF	TGTGCCAGCAGAACTGGGGGGACATTCTCCTACGAGCAGTACTTC